This TCR beta chain was profiled in a study of blood T cell repertoires in COVID-19. Across the whole study: Both acute and convalescent COVID-19 samples were obtained from the United States, Italy and Spain. T cells, B-cell-depleted T cells, or PBMCs supplied cDNA or gDNA.

In the original analysis: Amplified reference gene primers provided the basis for estimating nucleated cell counts. Only in-frame clones appear in the TCRdb table, and some are missing; sequencing was by immunoSEQ multiplex PCR. The D gene and trimming were derived from the DNA, and the V and J assignments and clone size from that table. The sample lists 95,000 to 130,000 clones, around nine tenths occurring once. The sequenced sample was peripheral blood. This receptor was identified in a human donor with active COVID-19. The donor label of this sample is uncertain.

CDR3 in amino acids: CASSLALASNEQYF. The CDR3 DNA sequence: TGCGCCAGCAGCTTGGCCCTAGCGTCGAACGAGCAGTACTTC. The chain carries TRBV5-1 and TRBJ2-7, with D possibly matching TRBD2 (6 bases). The germline V and J ends were trimmed by 0 bases and 5 bases, with 12 bases remaining between them. Germline V gene data show CDR1 as SGHRS and CDR2 as YFSETQ. There are 14 residues in the CDR3. The full variable domain, its missing parts supplied by reference TRBV5-1 and TRBJ2-7, is KAGVTQTPRYLIKTRGQQVTLSCSPISGHRSVSWYQQTPGQGLQFLFEYFSETQRNKGNFPGRFSGRQFSNSRSEMNVSTLELGDSALYLCASSLALASNEQYFGPGTRLTVT.